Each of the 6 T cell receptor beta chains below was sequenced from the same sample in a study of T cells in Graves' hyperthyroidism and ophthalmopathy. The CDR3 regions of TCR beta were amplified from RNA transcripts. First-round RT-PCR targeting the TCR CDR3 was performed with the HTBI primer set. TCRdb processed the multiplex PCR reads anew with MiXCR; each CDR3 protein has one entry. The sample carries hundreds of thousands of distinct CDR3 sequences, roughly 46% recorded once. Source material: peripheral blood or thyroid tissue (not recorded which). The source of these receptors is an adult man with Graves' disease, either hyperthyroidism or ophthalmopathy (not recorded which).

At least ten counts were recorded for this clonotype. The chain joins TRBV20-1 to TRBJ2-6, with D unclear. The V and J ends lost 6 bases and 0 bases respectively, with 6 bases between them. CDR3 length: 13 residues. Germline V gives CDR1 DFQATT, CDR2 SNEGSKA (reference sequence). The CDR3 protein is CSAGRSGANVLTF. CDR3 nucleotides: TGCAGTGCAGGGCGCTCTGGGGCCAACGTCCTGACTTTC.

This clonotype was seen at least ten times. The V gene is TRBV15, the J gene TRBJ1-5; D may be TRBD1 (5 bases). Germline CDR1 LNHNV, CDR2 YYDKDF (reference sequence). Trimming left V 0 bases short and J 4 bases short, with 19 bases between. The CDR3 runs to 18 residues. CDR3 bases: TGTGCCACCAGCAGAGATCGCCCACAGACCGGGGGGAATCAGCCCCAGCATTTT. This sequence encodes CATSRDRPQTGGNQPQHF.

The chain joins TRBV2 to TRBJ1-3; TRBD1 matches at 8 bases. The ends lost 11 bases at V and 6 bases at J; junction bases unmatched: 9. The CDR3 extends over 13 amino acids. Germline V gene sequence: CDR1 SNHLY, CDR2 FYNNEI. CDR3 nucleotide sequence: TGTGCCTGGAGTAAGACAGGGGTAAACACCATATATTTT. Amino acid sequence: CAWSKTGVNTIYF.

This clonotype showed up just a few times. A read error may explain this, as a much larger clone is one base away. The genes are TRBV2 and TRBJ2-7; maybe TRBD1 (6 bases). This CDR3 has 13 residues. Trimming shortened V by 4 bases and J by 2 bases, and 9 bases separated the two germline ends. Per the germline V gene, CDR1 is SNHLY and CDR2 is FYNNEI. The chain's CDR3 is CASSGTDPYEQYF. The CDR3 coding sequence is TGTGCCAGCAGTGGGACAGACCCCTACGAGCAGTACTTC.

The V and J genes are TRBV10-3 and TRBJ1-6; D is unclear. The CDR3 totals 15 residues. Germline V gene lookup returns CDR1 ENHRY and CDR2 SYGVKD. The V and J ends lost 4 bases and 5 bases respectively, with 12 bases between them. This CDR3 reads CAISGGSRNNSPLHF. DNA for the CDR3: TGTGCCATCAGTGGCGGGAGTAGGAATAATTCACCCCTCCACTTT.

CDR3 nucleotide sequence: TGCAGTGCTCGGGGACAATGGGGCCGAGAGACCCAGTACTTC. This translates into CSARGQWGRETQYF. This chain connects TRBV20-1 to TRBJ2-5, with D possibly TRBD1 on 6 matching bases. Between the trimmed V and J ends, which lost 5 bases and 4 bases, there was a span of 17 bases. CDR1 and CDR2 from the germline V gene are DFQATT and SNEGSKA (reference sequence). The CDR3 is 14 amino acids.